The clone carrying this T cell receptor (beta chain) was observed a handful of times. These data come from a study of control samples from healthy donors and cancer patients. The method was immunoSEQ multiplex PCR; TCRdb's version includes in-frame clones alone and lacks a portion of them. The sample shows approximately 90,000 clones, about 87% of them seen only once. Trimming shortened V by 4 bases and J by 5 bases, and 5 bases separated the two germline ends. The CDR3 is made up of 12 amino acids. Germline V gives CDR1 LNHNV, CDR2 YYDKDF (reference sequence). The origin of this receptor is a woman in her seventies in good health. This chain uses TRBV15 with TRBJ2-2; D possibly corresponds to TRBD1 (5 bases). The specimen was blood. The CDR3 bases are TGTGCCACCAGCAAGGGGACCGGGGAGCTGTTTTTT. This codes for CATSKGTGELFF.